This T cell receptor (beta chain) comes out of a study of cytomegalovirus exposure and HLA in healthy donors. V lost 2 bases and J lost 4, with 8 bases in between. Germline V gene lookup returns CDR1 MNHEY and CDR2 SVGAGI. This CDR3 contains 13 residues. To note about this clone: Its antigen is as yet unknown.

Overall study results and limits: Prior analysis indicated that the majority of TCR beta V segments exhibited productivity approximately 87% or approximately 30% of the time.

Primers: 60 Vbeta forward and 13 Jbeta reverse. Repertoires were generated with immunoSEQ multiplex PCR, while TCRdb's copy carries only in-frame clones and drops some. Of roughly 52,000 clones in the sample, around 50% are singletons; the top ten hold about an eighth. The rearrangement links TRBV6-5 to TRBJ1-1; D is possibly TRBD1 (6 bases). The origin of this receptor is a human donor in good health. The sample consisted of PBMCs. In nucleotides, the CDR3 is TGTGCCAGCAGTTACAACAGGGCCACTGAAGCTTTCTTT. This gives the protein CASSYNRATEAFF.